These 32 T cell receptor beta chains originate from one sample sequenced in a study of cytomegalovirus exposure and HLA in healthy donors. Data came from immunoSEQ multiplex PCR; TCRdb stores just in-frame clones and leaves some out. The sample includes 100,000 to 150,000 clones, around 90% of them seen just once. Sequenced material: PBMCs. The origin of the receptors is a woman between 18 and 30 years old in good health and CMV-seronegative.

The J gene is TRBJ1-1, the V gene TRBV7-2; tentatively, D is TRBD1 (5 bases). CDR1 is SGHTA, CDR2 FQGNSA, per germline. Trimming cost V 3 bases and J 1 base, with 18 bases left between them. This CDR3 is built from 17 residues. The CDR3 nucleotides are TGTGCCAGCAGCTTGGTAGTATGGAGGGGTGGGAACACTGAAGCTTTCTTT. Its protein is CASSLVVWRGGNTEAFF.

J is TRBJ2-1 and V is TRBV5-8; 8 positions agree with TRBD2. Germline CDR1 and CDR2: SGHTS and YDEGEE. The CDR3 covers 15 residues. Germline trimming cut 5 bases from V and 4 bases from J; bases unmatched to any gene: 8. DNA of the CDR3: TGTGCCAGCAGGGCACTAGCGGCACCATACAATGAGCAGTTCTTC. It specifies CASRALAAPYNEQFF.

V and J are TRBV7-9 and TRBJ1-2; 7 bases line up with TRBD1. Unmatched junction bases numbered 6, after V lost 0 bases and J lost 2 bases. Germline CDR1 reads SEHNR; CDR2 reads FQNEAQ (reference sequence). The CDR3 totals 16 residues. The CDR3 reads CASSLALGQANYGYTF. CDR3 bases: TGTGCCAGCAGCTTAGCCTTAGGACAGGCAAACTATGGCTACACCTTC.

J is TRBJ2-7 and V is TRBV5-1; maybe TRBD1 (6 bases). V was shortened by 0 bases and J by 3 bases, with 10 bases between the two germline ends. The CDR3 has 14 residues. Germline assignment: CDR1 SGHRS and CDR2 YFSETQ. This CDR3 is CASSLGETGYEQYF. The CDR3 region has the DNA TGCGCCAGCAGCTTGGGGGAGACAGGCTACGAGCAGTACTTC.

CDR3 loop: CASSESLVRASGEQYF. In nucleotides, the CDR3 is TGCGCCAGCAGTGAGTCTCTCGTCCGGGCCTCGGGAGAGCAGTACTTC. The V call is TRBV10-2, the J call TRBJ2-7; D is perhaps TRBD2 (5 bases). V was clipped by 0 bases and J by 7 bases, with 19 bases between them. The CDR3 is 16 amino acids. Germline CDR1 is WSHSY and CDR2 is SAAADI.

The J gene is TRBJ2-2, the V gene TRBV7-2; D is unclear. Germline assignment: CDR1 SGHTA and CDR2 FQGNSA. Between the trimmed V and J ends, which lost 3 bases and 6 bases, there was a span of 8 bases. CDR3 length equals 13 residues. CDR3 region: CASSFTPAGELFF. Written as DNA, the CDR3 is TGTGCCAGCAGCTTTACTCCGGCCGGGGAGCTGTTTTTT.

V usage is TRBV27 and J usage is TRBJ2-7; tentatively, D is TRBD2 (5 bases). The CDR3 has 14 residues. Germline lookup yields CDR1 MNHEY and CDR2 SMNVEV (reference sequence). Trimming left V 6 bases short and J 4 bases short, with 16 bases between. CDR3 protein: CASRLRGPLYEQYF. In DNA, the CDR3 is TGTGCCAGCAGGTTGCGCGGGCCCCTATACGAGCAGTACTTC.

The chain carries TRBV7-8 and TRBJ2-3, with D perhaps matching TRBD1 (5 bases). Trimming took off 5 bases at V and 2 bases at J, with 14 bases between the two ends. CDR3 length equals 15 residues. Germline loops: CDR1 SGHVS, CDR2 FQNEAQ. The CDR3 reads CASSQGVRITDTQYF. CDR3 nucleotides: TGTGCCAGCAGCCAGGGTGTTCGGATCACAGATACGCAGTATTTT. Drawing the rest from reference TRBV7-8 and TRBJ2-3, the complete variable domain is GAGVSQSPRYKVAKRGQDVALRCDPISGHVSLFWYQQALGQGPEFLTYFQNEAQLDKSGLPSDRFFAERPEGSVSTLKIQRTQQEDSAVYLCASSQGVRITDTQYFGPGTRLTVL.

This chain connects TRBV19 to TRBJ1-2, with D uncertain. CDR3 length: 15 residues. Germline V gives CDR1 LNHDA, CDR2 SQIVND (reference sequence). The V end lost 1 base, the J end lost 4 bases, and 13 bases lay between the germline ends. The CDR3 nucleotides are TGTGCCAGTAGTATAGGAGGGCTCACATCCTATGGCTACACCTTC. Residues: CASSIGGLTSYGYTF.

The chain employs TRBV4-1 and TRBJ2-3; D is perhaps TRBD1 (5 bases). V lost 5 bases and J 5 bases, leaving 8 bases between the germline ends. This CDR3 region has 12 residues. Germline CDR1 MGHRA, CDR2 YSYEKL. The CDR3 DNA sequence: TGCGCCAGCAGCTTCGACAGAGATACGCAGTATTTT. Protein sequence: CASSFDRDTQYF.

The chain links TRBV19 to TRBJ1-5; 11 positions agree with TRBD1. Germline lookup yields CDR1 LNHDA and CDR2 SQIVND (reference sequence). Losses at the gene ends were 10 bases for V and 0 bases for J; bases not matched to a gene: 17. This CDR3 spans 19 amino acids. The CDR3 DNA reads TGTGCCACGGACTTCCGTGGGACAGGGGGTCTGTATAGCAATCAGCCCCAGCATTTT. It encodes CATDFRGTGGLYSNQPQHF.

CDR3 nucleotide sequence: TGTGCCAGCAGTTTAGGGGTAGCGGGGTACAATGAGCAGTTCTTC. This sequence encodes CASSLGVAGYNEQFF. V is TRBV28 and J is TRBJ2-1, with 8 bases fitting TRBD2. J lost 4 bases, V lost 2 bases, and 4 bases had no gene match. Germline CDR1 is MDHEN and CDR2 is SYDVKM. The CDR3 sequence is 15 residues long.

In its sample, this clone was seen once. The rearrangement joins TRBV25-1 to TRBJ2-1; D remains ambiguous. Trimming removed 0 bases at V and 5 bases at J, with 8 bases between. Germline values: CDR1 MGHDK, CDR2 SYGVNS. This CDR3 is built from 14 residues. CDR3: CASSEYPSNNEQFF. In DNA, the CDR3 is TGTGCCAGCAGTGAATATCCCAGTAACAATGAGCAGTTCTTC. Based on the CDR3 plus reference TRBV25-1 and TRBJ2-1, the full variable domain is EADIYQTPRYLVIGTGKKITLECSQTMGHDKMYWYQQDPGMELHLIHYSYGVNSTEKGDLSSESTVSRIRTEHFPLTLESARPSHTSQYLCASSEYPSNNEQFFGPGTRLTVL.

The chain combines TRBV9 with TRBJ2-2; D might be TRBD2 (6 bases). The CDR3 runs 16 residues. V lost 3 bases, J lost 2 bases, and 14 bases lay in between. Per the germline V gene, CDR1 is SGDLS and CDR2 is YYNGEE. CDR3 sequence: CASSAGISGNTGELFF. CDR3 nucleotide sequence: TGTGCCAGCAGCGCGGGGATTAGCGGTAACACCGGGGAGCTGTTTTTT.

The count of this clone is one. The V call is TRBV7-2, the J call TRBJ1-3; D unclear. Looked up from germline, CDR1 is SGHTA and CDR2 is FQGNSA. This CDR3 region has 13 residues. V was clipped by 5 bases and J by 0 bases, with 5 bases between them. In DNA, the CDR3 is TGTGCCAGCAGCCCCAGCTCTGGAAACACCATATATTTT. This sequence encodes CASSPSSGNTIYF.

This rearrangement joins TRBV4-2 to TRBJ1-2; a possible D gene is TRBD1 (5 bases). The germline V and J ends were trimmed by 5 bases and 0 bases, with 25 bases remaining between them. Germline values: CDR1 LGHNA, CDR2 YNFKEQ. The length of the CDR3 is 19 residues. CDR3: CASSLWGRGFSSANYGYTF. CDR3 sequence (DNA): TGTGCCAGCAGCTTATGGGGAAGGGGATTTTCCTCCGCTAACTATGGCTACACCTTC.

This chain joins TRBV7-9 and TRBJ2-2; TRBD2 matches 15 bases. The length of the CDR3 is 17 residues. Losses at the gene ends were 6 bases for V and 4 bases for J; bases not matched to a gene: 6. Germline CDR1 and CDR2: SEHNR and FQNEAQ (reference sequence). The CDR3 DNA follows: TGTGCCAGCAGTCGGACTAGCGGGAGGGCCGTCACCGGGGAGCTGTTTTTT. Translation gives CASSRTSGRAVTGELFF.

J is TRBJ2-1 and V is TRBV6-5, with a possible D match to TRBD2 (5 bases). This CDR3 is built from 13 residues. In germline, CDR1 is MNHEY, CDR2 SVGAGI. Deletions cut 5 bases from V and 7 bases from J, with 12 bases between. Here the CDR3 DNA reads TGTGCCAGCAGTCGAGGGCCGGTTAATGAGCAGTTCTTC. It translates to CASSRGPVNEQFF.

The chain employs TRBV9 and TRBJ2-1; 7 bases agree with TRBD2. The length of the CDR3 is 15 residues. Germline V CDR1 and CDR2: SGDLS, YYNGEE. With V trimmed by 4 bases and J by 3 bases, 7 bases remained unmatched. DNA of the CDR3: TGTGCCAGCAGCAAATCCGGGACTAACTACAATGAGCAGTTCTTC. Translating it yields CASSKSGTNYNEQFF.

The V and J genes are TRBV30 and TRBJ2-5; D is uncertain. Germline V gene data show CDR1 as GTSNPN and CDR2 as SVGIG (reference sequence). The CDR3 has 13 residues. The V end was cut by 5 bases, the J end by 5 bases, with 15 bases between. This CDR3 is CAWAPFVSETQYF. The CDR3 DNA sequence: TGTGCCTGGGCCCCTTTTGTGAGTGAGACCCAGTACTTC.

The chain recombines TRBV4-1 with TRBJ1-1, with 7 positions matching TRBD1. V dropped 3 bases and J dropped 3; count of bases not matched to a gene: 10. CDR3 length equals 16 residues. Per the germline V gene, CDR1 is MGHRA and CDR2 is YSYEKL. The CDR3 loop reads CASSQPRQGSDTEAFF. The CDR3 DNA follows: TGCGCCAGCAGCCAGCCCAGACAGGGCTCAGACACTGAAGCTTTCTTT.

The V gene is TRBV18, the J gene TRBJ2-7, with TRBD1 matching over 7 bases. V shed 3 bases, J shed 4 bases, and the junction held 18 bases outside the gene matches. The CDR3 runs 18 residues. The V gene's germline CDR1 is KGHSH and CDR2 LQKENI. The CDR3 here is CASSPLGTDPRPGYEQYF. CDR3 nucleotides: TGTGCCAGCTCACCTCTAGGGACAGACCCGCGTCCTGGGTACGAGCAGTACTTC.

The chain recombines TRBV5-4 with TRBJ1-4; D is unclear. This CDR3 is built from 15 residues. CDR1 is SGHNT, CDR2 YYREEE, per germline (reference sequence). The V end was cut by 0 bases, the J end by 0 bases, with 6 bases between. For the CDR3, the DNA is TGTGCCAGCAGCTTGGGGCAGACAACTAATGAAAAACTGTTTTTT. This translates into CASSLGQTTNEKLFF.

The chain is built from TRBV19 and TRBJ2-7; 14 bases match TRBD2. Germline CDR1 reads LNHDA; CDR2 reads SQIVND (reference sequence). The length of the CDR3 is 17 residues. Germline trimming cut 3 bases from V and 5 bases from J; bases unmatched to any gene: 9. The CDR3: CASSMGTSGSNLNEQYF. CDR3 coding DNA: TGTGCCAGTAGTATGGGGACTAGCGGGAGTAATTTGAACGAGCAGTACTTC.

The genes are TRBV28 and TRBJ2-1; possible D gene TRBD2, 7 bases. CDR1 MDHEN and CDR2 SYDVKM come from the germline V gene. This CDR3 comprises 16 residues. Trimming shortened V by 5 bases and J by 0 bases, and 14 bases separated the two germline ends. CDR3 loop: CASSPGGGSSYNEQFF. Here the CDR3 DNA reads TGTGCCAGCAGTCCCGGGGGCGGGAGCTCCTACAATGAGCAGTTCTTC.

The CDR3 DNA follows: TGTGCCAGCAGGACAGGAGGACTAGCGGGAGGTTCCCACGAGCAGTACTTC. It specifies CASRTGGLAGGSHEQYF. The chain is built from TRBV11-3 and TRBJ2-7; 14 positions agree with TRBD2. Looked up from germline, CDR1 is SGHNT and CDR2 is YENEEA. With 6 bases clipped from V and 5 bases from J, the junction kept 12 bases outside the gene matches. The CDR3 length is 17 residues.

This clone has just one count. V gene TRBV7-9 combines with J gene TRBJ2-1; 9 bases line up with TRBD2. From germline, CDR1 is SEHNR and CDR2 FQNEAQ (reference sequence). This CDR3 comprises 14 residues. V trimming: 0 bases; J trimming: 9 bases; junction bases outside the gene matches: 3. The CDR3 coding sequence is TGTGCCAGCAGCTTAGCAGTAGCGGGGGCTGAGCAGTTCTTC. Translating gives CASSLAVAGAEQFF.

The chain has TRBV7-8 and TRBJ2-7; 7 bases agree with TRBD1. The CDR3 length is 15 residues. Germline lookup yields CDR1 SGHVS and CDR2 FQNEAQ. The V segment lost 5 bases and the J segment 4 bases; nucleotides outside the gene matches: 11. In nucleotides, the CDR3 is TGTGCCAGCAGCCAAAACCCCCCAGGGGGATACGAGCAGTACTTC. Translating gives CASSQNPPGGYEQYF.

The chain recombines TRBV10-1 with TRBJ2-5; 7 bases are shared with TRBD1. CDR1 is WNHNN, CDR2 SYGVQD, per germline (reference sequence). Trimming cost V 2 bases and J 2 bases; bases outside gene matches: 2. The CDR3 covers 14 residues. CDR3 amino acids: CASSESRGQETQYF. The CDR3 DNA reads as TGCGCCAGCAGTGAGAGCAGGGGGCAAGAGACCCAGTACTTC.

V gene TRBV7-3 combines with J gene TRBJ2-3; unclear D gene. The CDR3 totals 15 residues. Trimming pared 3 bases from V and 0 bases from J, leaving 10 bases between. CDR1 and CDR2 from the germline V gene are SGHTA and FQGTGA. CDR3 sequence reads: CASSFGGQSTDTQYF. For the CDR3, the DNA is TGTGCCAGCAGCTTCGGTGGGCAGAGCACAGATACGCAGTATTTT. Combining the CDR3 with reference TRBV7-3 and TRBJ2-3 gives the whole variable domain GAGVSQTPSNKVTEKGKYVELRCDPISGHTALYWYRQSLGQGPEFLIYFQGTGAADDSGLPNDRFFAVRPEGSVSTLKIQRTERGDSAVYLCASSFGGQSTDTQYFGPGTRLTVL.

The J gene is TRBJ2-6, the V gene TRBV10-3; 10 positions match TRBD1. This CDR3 has 15 residues. The V gene end was trimmed by 6 bases and the J gene end by 2 bases; junction bases not matched to a gene: 1. Germline CDR1 reads ENHRY; CDR2 reads SYGVKD. The CDR3 DNA reads as TGTGCCATCAGGGGGACAGGGGCTGGGGCCAACGTCCTGACTTTC. It specifies CAIRGTGAGANVLTF.

The genes are TRBV2 and TRBJ2-2, with 11 bases aligning to TRBD2. CDR1 SNHLY and CDR2 FYNNEI come from the germline V gene. The junction had 6 bases not matched to a gene; V was cut back by 6 bases and J by 3 bases. This CDR3 is built from 16 residues. CDR3 sequence (DNA): TGTGCCAGCAGCCCCAGTAGCGGGAGGGACACCGGGGAGCTGTTTTTT. As protein: CASSPSSGRDTGELFF.